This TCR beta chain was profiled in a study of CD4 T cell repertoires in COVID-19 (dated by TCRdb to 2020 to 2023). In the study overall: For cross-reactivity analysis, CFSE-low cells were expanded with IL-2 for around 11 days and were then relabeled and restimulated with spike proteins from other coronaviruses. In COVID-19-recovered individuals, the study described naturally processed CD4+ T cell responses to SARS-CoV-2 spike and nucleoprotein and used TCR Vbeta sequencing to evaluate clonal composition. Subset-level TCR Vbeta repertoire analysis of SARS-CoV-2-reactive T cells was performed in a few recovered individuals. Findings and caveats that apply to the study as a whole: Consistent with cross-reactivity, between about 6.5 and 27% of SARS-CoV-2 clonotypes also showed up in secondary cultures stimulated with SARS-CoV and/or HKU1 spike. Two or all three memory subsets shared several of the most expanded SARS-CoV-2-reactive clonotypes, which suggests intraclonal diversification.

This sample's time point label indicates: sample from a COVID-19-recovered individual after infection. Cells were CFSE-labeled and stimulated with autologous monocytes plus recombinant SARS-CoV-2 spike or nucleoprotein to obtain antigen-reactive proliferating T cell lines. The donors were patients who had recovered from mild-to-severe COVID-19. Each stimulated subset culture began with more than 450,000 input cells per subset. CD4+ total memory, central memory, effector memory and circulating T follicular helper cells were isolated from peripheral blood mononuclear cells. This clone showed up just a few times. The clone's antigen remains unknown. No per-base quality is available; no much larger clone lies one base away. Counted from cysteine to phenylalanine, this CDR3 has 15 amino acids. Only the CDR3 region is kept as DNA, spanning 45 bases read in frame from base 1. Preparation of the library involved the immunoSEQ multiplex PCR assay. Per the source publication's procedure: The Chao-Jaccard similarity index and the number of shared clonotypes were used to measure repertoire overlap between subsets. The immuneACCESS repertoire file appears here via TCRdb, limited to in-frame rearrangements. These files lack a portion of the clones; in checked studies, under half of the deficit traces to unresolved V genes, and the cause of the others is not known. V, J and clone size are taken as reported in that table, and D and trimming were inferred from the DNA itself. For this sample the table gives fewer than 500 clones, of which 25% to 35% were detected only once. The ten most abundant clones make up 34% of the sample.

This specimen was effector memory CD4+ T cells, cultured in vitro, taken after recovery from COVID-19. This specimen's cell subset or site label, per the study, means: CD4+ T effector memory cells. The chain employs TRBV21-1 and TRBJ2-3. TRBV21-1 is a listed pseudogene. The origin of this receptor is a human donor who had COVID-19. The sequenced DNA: TGTGCCAGCAGCACGGCAGCTCCTAGCACAGATACGCAGTATTTT. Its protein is CASSTAAPSTDTQYF.